Each of the 17 T cell receptor beta chains below was sequenced from the same sample in a study of shared clonotypes between healthy human individuals. The protocol was immunoSEQ multiplex PCR, while the TCRdb copy is restricted to in-frame clones and leaves out a portion. The table records about 770,000 clones, 55% to 80% of them present only once. Sequenced input: memory CD4+ T cells sorted from blood. The subset: CD45RA-negative fraction. These receptor sequences come from a woman aged 30 to 39 in good health.

The chain is built from TRBV30 and TRBJ2-5; no firm D call. This CDR3 is built from 13 residues. V was clipped by 0 bases and J by 0 bases, with 5 bases between them. Per the germline V gene, CDR1 is GTSNPN and CDR2 is SVGIG (reference sequence). The CDR3 DNA reads as TGTGCCTGGAGTGTACAGTACCAAGAGACCCAGTACTTC. Its protein product is CAWSVQYQETQYF. The full variable domain, its missing parts supplied by reference TRBV30 and TRBJ2-5, is SQTIHQWPATLVQPVGSPLSLECTVEGTSNPNLYWYRQAAGRGLQLLFYSVGIGQISSEVPQNLSASRPQDRQFILSSKKLLLSDSGFYLCAWSVQYQETQYFGPGTRLLVL.

The chain combines TRBV25-1 with TRBJ1-5; 10 bases are a match to TRBD1. Germline V gene sequence: CDR1 MGHDK, CDR2 SYGVNS. V lost 3 bases to trimming and J lost 4 bases; unmatched junction nucleotides: 9. This CDR3 contains 17 residues. The CDR3 protein is CASSDLLRGQGNQPQHF. For the CDR3, the DNA is TGTGCCAGCAGTGACTTGCTAAGGGGACAGGGGAATCAGCCCCAGCATTTT. Filled out from reference TRBV25-1 and TRBJ1-5, the complete variable domain reads EADIYQTPRYLVIGTGKKITLECSQTMGHDKMYWYQQDPGMELHLIHYSYGVNSTEKGDLSSESTVSRIRTEHFPLTLESARPSHTSQYLCASSDLLRGQGNQPQHFGDGTRLSIL.

This clone showed up just a few times. The chain recombines TRBV28 with TRBJ2-7; tentative D call: TRBD2 (6 bases). Germline values: CDR1 MDHEN, CDR2 SYDVKM. This CDR3 has 13 residues. Trimming stripped 11 bases from V and 6 bases from J, with 20 bases between. The CDR3 nucleotides are TGTGCCGGCTCCAGGAGGGGCTCGGGCGAGCAGTACTTC. It specifies CAGSRRGSGEQYF.

The chain has TRBV18 and TRBJ2-1, with 8 nucleotides matching TRBD2. Germline CDR1 reads KGHSH; CDR2 reads LQKENI. CDR3 length: 15 residues. Trimming cost V 2 bases and J 7 bases; bases outside gene matches: 7. CDR3 region: CASSPGSGRWNEQFF. The CDR3 region has the DNA TGTGCCAGCTCACCAGGCAGCGGGAGATGGAATGAGCAGTTCTTC.

The chain combines TRBV10-3 with TRBJ2-1; 7 nucleotides line up with TRBD1. The CDR3 length is 12 residues. V lost 5 bases, J lost 10 bases, and 5 bases stayed unmatched. Germline V gene lookup returns CDR1 ENHRY and CDR2 SYGVKD. The CDR3 spells CAISTQGNEQFF. The CDR3 DNA is TGTGCCATCAGTACACAGGGGAACGAGCAGTTCTTC.

The chain employs TRBV5-3 and TRBJ2-2, with TRBD2 identical over 9 bases. TRBV5-3 is classed as an ORF, of uncertain function. The ends lost 5 bases at V and 2 bases at J; junction bases unmatched: 10. The CDR3 spans 17 residues. The CDR3 here is CARSTKGTSFNTGELFF. The CDR3 bases are TGTGCCAGAAGTACAAAAGGGACTAGCTTTAACACCGGGGAGCTGTTTTTT.

V gene TRBV27 combines with J gene TRBJ2-2; the match to TRBD1 covers 9 bases. This CDR3 contains 16 residues. In germline, CDR1 is MNHEY, CDR2 SMNVEV (reference sequence). V dropped 6 bases and J dropped 1; count of bases not matched to a gene: 6. CDR3 residues: CASRLPGQGNTGELFF. The CDR3 DNA is TGTGCCAGCAGACTACCGGGACAGGGGAACACCGGGGAGCTGTTTTTT.

The rearrangement links TRBV2 to TRBJ1-3; no clear D gene. The CDR3 consists of 13 residues. V was cut by 7 bases and J by 3 bases, with 10 bases left in between. CDR1 and CDR2 from the germline V gene are SNHLY and FYNNEI. The CDR3 loop reads CASKEGGGNTIYF. CDR3 sequence (DNA): TGTGCCAGCAAGGAGGGAGGTGGAAACACCATATATTTT.

This chain joins TRBV28 and TRBJ1-5, with D perhaps TRBD1 (5 bases). Germline CDR1 and CDR2: MDHEN and SYDVKM. This CDR3 contains 16 residues. V was trimmed by 3 bases and J by 7 bases, leaving 19 bases between them. In DNA form, the CDR3 reads TGTGCCAGCAGTTTCCATGGGAAGGGGCGCAGGCAGCCCCAGCATTTT. It yields the protein CASSFHGKGRRQPQHF.

The rearrangement uses TRBV7-6 and TRBJ1-5; possible D gene TRBD1, 5 bases. Per germline, CDR1 SGHVS and CDR2 FNYEAQ. The CDR3 totals 14 residues. The V end lost 1 base, the J end lost 3 bases, and 7 bases lay between the germline ends. This CDR3 is CASSLGGTNQPQHF. CDR3 nucleotide sequence: TGTGCCAGCAGCTTAGGAGGGACCAATCAGCCCCAGCATTTT. Full variable domain (missing parts from reference TRBV7-6 and TRBJ1-5): GAGVSQSPRYKVTKRGQDVALRCDPISGHVSLYWYRQALGQGPEFLTYFNYEAQQDKSGLPNDRFSAERPEGSISTLTIQRTEQRDSAMYRCASSLGGTNQPQHFGDGTRLSIL.

There are a few counts of this clone. This sequence joins TRBV19 and TRBJ1-5, with D possibly matching TRBD1 (5 bases). Trimming removed 8 bases at V and 4 bases at J, with 12 bases between. The CDR3 contains 13 residues. Germline CDR1 is LNHDA and CDR2 is SQIVND (reference sequence). Here the CDR3 reads CASRSQGNQPQHF. CDR3 sequence (DNA): TGTGCCAGTCGATCCCAGGGAAATCAGCCCCAGCATTTT.

V and J are TRBV18 and TRBJ2-1; D perhaps matches TRBD1 (5 bases). Germline V gene lookup returns CDR1 KGHSH and CDR2 LQKENI. The V end lost 4 bases, the J end lost 7 bases, and 11 bases lay between the germline ends. This CDR3 is built from 13 residues. Written as DNA, the CDR3 is TGTGCCAGCTCACGGCAGGGCCTAAATGAGCAGTTCTTC. Its protein product is CASSRQGLNEQFF.

The rearrangement links TRBV2 to TRBJ2-3; 7 bases fit TRBD2. V gave up 1 base and J gave up 2 bases; unmatched junction bases: 6. Germline values: CDR1 SNHLY, CDR2 FYNNEI. The CDR3 length is 16 residues. CDR3 in DNA: TGTGCCAGCAGTGAAGGGGCTAGCGGATTCACAGATACGCAGTATTTT. The encoded protein is CASSEGASGFTDTQYF.

This clone was counted only a few times. V is TRBV7-8 and J is TRBJ2-2; D perhaps matches TRBD2 (6 bases). This CDR3 has 17 amino acids. Germline-derived CDR1 and CDR2 are SGHVS and FQNEAQ. Trimming removed 5 bases at V and 4 bases at J, with 20 bases between. The CDR3 nucleotides are TGTGCCAGCAGCCCCCCCCTGCGTGAGCGGGCCACCGGGGAGCTGTTTTTT. Residues: CASSPPLRERATGELFF.

The CDR3 sequence is CASSPPGRGEQYF. The DNA for the CDR3 is TGTGCCAGCTCACCACCGGGTCGGGGCGAGCAGTACTTC. The chain recombines TRBV18 with TRBJ2-7; D may be TRBD2 (5 bases). Trimming removed 0 bases at V and 6 bases at J, with 9 bases between. The CDR3 consists of 13 residues. The germline gives CDR1 KGHSH, CDR2 LQKENI.

This sequence joins TRBV18 and TRBJ2-1, with 14 nucleotides matching TRBD2. This CDR3 is built from 20 residues. With 1 base clipped from V and 0 bases from J, the junction kept 8 bases outside the gene matches. Per germline, CDR1 KGHSH and CDR2 LQKENI. CDR3 sequence (DNA): TGTGCCAGCTCACCACGGACTAGCGGGAGGACCTATAGCTCCTACAATGAGCAGTTCTTC. Protein: CASSPRTSGRTYSSYNEQFF.

This clone was observed a single time. With a much larger clone just one base away, this may be a read error. This chain connects TRBV7-9 to TRBJ1-1, with 8 bases aligning to TRBD1. The junction had 3 bases not matched to a gene; V was cut back by 5 bases and J by 1 base. This CDR3 spans 14 amino acids. From germline, CDR1 is SEHNR and CDR2 FQNEAQ (reference sequence). CDR3 in DNA: TGTGCCAGCAGCCACGGGACAGGGAACACTGAAGCTTTCTTT. It translates to CASSHGTGNTEAFF. Variable domain in full (rest from reference TRBV7-9 and TRBJ1-1): DTGVSQNPRHKITKRGQNVTFRCDPISEHNRLYWYRQTLGQGPEFLTYFQNEAQLEKSRLLSDRFSAERPKGSFSTLEIQRTEQGDSAMYLCASSHGTGNTEAFFGQGTRLTVV.